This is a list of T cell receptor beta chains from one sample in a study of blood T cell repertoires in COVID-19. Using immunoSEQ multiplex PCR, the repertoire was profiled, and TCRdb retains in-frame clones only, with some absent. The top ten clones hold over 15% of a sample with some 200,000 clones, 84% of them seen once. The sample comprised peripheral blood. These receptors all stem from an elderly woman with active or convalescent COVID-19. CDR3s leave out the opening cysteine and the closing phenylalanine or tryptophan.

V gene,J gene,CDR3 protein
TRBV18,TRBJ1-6,ASSQQGVYNSPLH
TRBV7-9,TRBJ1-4,ASSPLQGADRKLF
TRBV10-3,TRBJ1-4,AISVQTGKNEKLF
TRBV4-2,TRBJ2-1,ASSQETYSSYNEQF
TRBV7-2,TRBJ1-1,ASSPDSSRNTEAF
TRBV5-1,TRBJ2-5,ASSHERGETQY
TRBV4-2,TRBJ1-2,ASSQGPVGADYGYT
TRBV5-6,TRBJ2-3,ASSLGIQDTQY
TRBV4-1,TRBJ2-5,ASSQDGTGYGTQY
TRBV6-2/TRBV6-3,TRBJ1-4,ASSYPTGGPGEKLF
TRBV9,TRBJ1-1,ASSVGWTSLNTEAF
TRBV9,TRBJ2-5,ASSEQGGQETQY
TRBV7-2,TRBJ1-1,ASSQGIIGRGGTEAF
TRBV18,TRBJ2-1,ASSPGAGAYNEQF
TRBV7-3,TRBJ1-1,ASSPGTLNTEAF
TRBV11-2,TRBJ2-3,ASSLVGRFTDTQY
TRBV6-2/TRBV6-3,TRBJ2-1,ASSRGYEQF
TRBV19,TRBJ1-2,ASSKSGDPLYGYT
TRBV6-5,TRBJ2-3,ASSFTGADTQY
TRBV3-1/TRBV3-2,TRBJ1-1,ASSQDWVPGNTEAF
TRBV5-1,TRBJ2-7,ASGDTWTEEY
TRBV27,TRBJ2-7,ASSLVCYEQY
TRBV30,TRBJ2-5,AWSAGRETQY
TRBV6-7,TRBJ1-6,ASNGRGRPLH
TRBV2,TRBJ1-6,ASSEGGQGYSPLH
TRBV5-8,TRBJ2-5,ASSGGTREGVETQY
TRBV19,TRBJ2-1,ASKVQQSYNEQF
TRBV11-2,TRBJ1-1,ASSLVGTVTEAF
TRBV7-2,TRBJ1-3,ASSPRRGVSGNTIY
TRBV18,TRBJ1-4,ASSPSREGTVKGEKLF
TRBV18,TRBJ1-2,ASSPPGGLRGYT
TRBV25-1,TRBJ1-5,ASSAGTASNQPQH
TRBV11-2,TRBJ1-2,ASSLALHYNYGYT
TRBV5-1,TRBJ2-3,ASSRLPTDTQY
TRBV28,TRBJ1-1,ASSPRRGSEAF
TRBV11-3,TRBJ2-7,ASSLELAGYSYEQY
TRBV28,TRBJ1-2,ASSIGAGGYGYT
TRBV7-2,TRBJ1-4,ASSLEGDNEKLF
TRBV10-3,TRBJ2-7,AIAGSYEQY
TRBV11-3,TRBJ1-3,ASSLPGHSGNTIY